What follows are 16 T cell receptor beta chains derived from one specimen sequenced in a study of blood T cell repertoires in COVID-19. Measured with immunoSEQ multiplex PCR; TCRdb has only the in-frame clones, and not every one. The sample holds 130,000 to 150,000 clones, just under 85% seen once. Source material: peripheral blood. The source of these receptors is a woman aged 80 or over with acute or convalescent COVID-19.

The chain uses TRBV12-5 and TRBJ1-2; D is unclear. This CDR3 comprises 12 residues. CDR1 LGHNT and CDR2 FRNRAP come from the germline V gene. V lost 7 bases and J 2 bases, leaving 8 bases between the germline ends. The CDR3 is CASAGSNYGYTF. CDR3 nucleotide sequence: TGTGCTAGTGCGGGAAGCAACTATGGCTACACCTTC.

The rearrangement links TRBV2 to TRBJ2-3; D unresolved. This CDR3 is built from 16 residues. Per germline, CDR1 SNHLY and CDR2 FYNNEI. Trimming removed 6 bases at V and 0 bases at J, with 16 bases between. CDR3 loop: CASSSYSPPSTDTQYF. As DNA, the CDR3 is TGTGCCAGCAGCTCCTACTCTCCCCCTAGCACAGATACGCAGTATTTT.

The rearrangement links TRBV4-3 to TRBJ2-1; 9 positions agree with TRBD2. The germline V gene encodes CDR1 LGHNA and CDR2 YSLEER. The junction had 10 bases not matched to a gene; V was cut back by 0 bases and J by 10 bases. This CDR3 spans 16 amino acids. CDR3 amino acids: CASSQEGRGGRSEQFF. CDR3 nucleotide sequence: TGCGCCAGCAGCCAAGAAGGGCGGGGGGGGAGATCGGAGCAGTTCTTC.

The chain uses TRBV9 and TRBJ1-2; 9 nucleotides align to TRBD1. Germline assignment: CDR1 SGDLS and CDR2 YYNGEE. This CDR3 is 14 amino acids long. Unmatched junction bases numbered 4, after V lost 5 bases and J lost 2 bases. Here the CDR3 DNA reads TGTGCCAGCAGAGGGACAGGGACCAACTATGGCTACACCTTC. Its translation: CASRGTGTNYGYTF.

This chain links TRBV7-9 with TRBJ1-2, with D possibly matching TRBD1 (5 bases). This CDR3 has 13 amino acids. V gave up 1 base and J gave up 7 bases, with 10 bases separating them. The germline CDR1 and CDR2 sequences are SEHNR and FQNEAQ (reference sequence). CDR3 DNA: TGTGCCAGCAGCTTAGACAGGAGTATTGGCTACACCTTC. Encoded protein: CASSLDRSIGYTF.

This clone was counted between two and nine times. The J gene is TRBJ1-1, the V gene TRBV7-2; tentative D call: TRBD1 (6 bases). V dropped 1 base and J dropped 5 bases, with 11 bases sitting between them. The CDR3 is made up of 14 amino acids. The germline CDR1 and CDR2 sequences are SGHTA and FQGNSA. CDR3 region: CASSLEQRGTEAFF. The DNA for the CDR3 is TGTGCCAGCAGCTTAGAGCAGAGGGGGACTGAAGCTTTCTTT.

This chain joins TRBV13 and TRBJ2-6; 8 bases agree with TRBD1. The trim removed 5 bases at V and 0 bases at J, leaving 12 bases unmatched. Germline values: CDR1 PRHDT, CDR2 FYEKMQ (reference sequence). The CDR3 has 19 residues. CDR3 sequence (DNA): TGTGCCAGCAGCCGCCTGGACAGGGCACTACTCTCTGGGGCCAACGTCCTGACTTTC. Protein: CASSRLDRALLSGANVLTF.

The chain combines TRBV27 with TRBJ1-1, with 7 bases identical to TRBD1. The germline V gene encodes CDR1 MNHEY and CDR2 SMNVEV (reference sequence). This CDR3 is built from 14 residues. V gave up 2 bases and J gave up 9 bases; unmatched junction bases: 9. The CDR3 nucleotides are TGTGCCAGCAGTTTAGAGCCGGGACAGAGCAAAGCTTTCTTT. Translated, it gives CASSLEPGQSKAFF.

The V and J genes are TRBV11-2 and TRBJ1-4; TRBD1 might be the D (5 bases). Trimming shortened V by 5 bases and J by 5 bases, and 15 bases separated the two germline ends. The CDR3 is made up of 15 amino acids. CDR1 is SGHAT and CDR2 is FQNNGV in the germline V gene. The CDR3: CASSPGAGGNEKLFF. The CDR3 DNA is TGTGCCAGCAGCCCGGGCGCCGGGGGGAATGAAAAACTGTTTTTT.

The chain employs TRBV5-1 and TRBJ2-7; D ambiguous. Looked up from germline, CDR1 is SGHRS and CDR2 is YFSETQ. The CDR3 totals 13 residues. V gave up 1 base and J gave up 3 bases, with 8 bases separating them. This CDR3 reads CASSLTPGYEQYF. The CDR3 bases are TGCGCCAGCAGCTTGACTCCGGGCTACGAGCAGTACTTC.

The chain combines TRBV5-1 with TRBJ1-2, with no clear D. There are 16 residues in the CDR3. From germline, CDR1 is SGHRS and CDR2 YFSETQ. The germline V and J ends were trimmed by 6 bases and 7 bases, with 25 bases remaining between them. The CDR3 DNA reads TGCGCCAGCACGCTTTTCGGAAATCTGAGGTCCGGTGGCTACACCTTC. It translates to CASTLFGNLRSGGYTF.

The CDR3 protein is CAPNRGQGYGYTF. In DNA form, the CDR3 reads TGTGCCCCAAACAGGGGGCAGGGCTATGGCTACACCTTC. The chain combines TRBV30 with TRBJ1-2; 9 bases line up with TRBD1. The CDR3 runs to 13 residues. The ends lost 8 bases at V and 4 bases at J; junction bases unmatched: 8. CDR1 GTSNPN and CDR2 SVGIG come from the germline V gene (reference sequence).

The chain employs TRBV30 and TRBJ2-3; 8 nucleotides align to TRBD1. The germline V gene has CDR1 GTSNPN and CDR2 SVGIG (reference sequence). V was clipped by 5 bases and J by 4 bases; unmatched bases: 2. The CDR3 runs to 12 residues. CDR3 in DNA: TGTGCCTGGGCAGGGGGCCCAGATACGCAGTATTTT. Amino acids: CAWAGGPDTQYF.

The chain carries TRBV5-6 and TRBJ1-5; unclear D gene. Per the germline V gene, CDR1 is SGHDT and CDR2 is YYEEEE. The CDR3 sequence is 15 residues long. V shed 0 bases and J shed 5 bases, with 12 bases lying between them. The CDR3 DNA reads as TGTGCCAGCAGCTTGGCCGCAGGTCGAGATCAGCCCCAGCATTTT. This codes for CASSLAAGRDQPQHF.

The chain uses TRBV30 and TRBJ2-1, with D perhaps TRBD1 (6 bases). The V end lost 3 bases, the J end lost 1 base, and 13 bases lay between the germline ends. CDR1 and CDR2 from the germline V gene are GTSNPN and SVGIG (reference sequence). There are 15 residues in the CDR3. CDR3 bases: TGTGCCTGGAGCCTCGGGACATATTCCTACAATGAGCAGTTCTTC. Residues: CAWSLGTYSYNEQFF.

This sequence joins TRBV4-2 and TRBJ2-2, with 8 bases fitting TRBD1. The CDR3 extends over 17 amino acids. Per the germline V gene, CDR1 is LGHNA and CDR2 is YNFKEQ. The V gene end was trimmed by 3 bases and the J gene end by 3 bases; junction bases not matched to a gene: 9. The CDR3: CASSQIRTGGDTGELFF. The CDR3, as DNA: TGTGCCAGCAGCCAGATAAGAACAGGGGGTGACACCGGGGAGCTGTTTTTT.